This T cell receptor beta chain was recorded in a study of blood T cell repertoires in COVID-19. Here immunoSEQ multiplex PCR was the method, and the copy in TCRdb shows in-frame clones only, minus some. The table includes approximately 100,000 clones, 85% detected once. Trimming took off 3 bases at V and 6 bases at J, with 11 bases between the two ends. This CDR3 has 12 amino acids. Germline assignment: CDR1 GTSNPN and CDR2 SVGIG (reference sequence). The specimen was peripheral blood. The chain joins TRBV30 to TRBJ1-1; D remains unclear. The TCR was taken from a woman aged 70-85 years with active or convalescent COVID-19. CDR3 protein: CAWSEGGPEAFF. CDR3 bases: TGTGCCTGGAGCGAAGGAGGTCCTGAAGCTTTCTTT.